This T cell receptor (beta chain) was identified during a study of blood T cell repertoires in COVID-19. Background on the study: The United States, Italy and Spain provided the acute and convalescent COVID-19 samples. T cells, B-cell-depleted T cells, or PBMCs provided the cDNA or gDNA that served as material.

The authors' processing: The authors estimated nucleated cell counts from reference gene primer amplification. The repertoire was sequenced with immunoSEQ multiplex PCR; TCRdb's copy has only in-frame clones and lacks some. D and trimming were read from the DNA, whereas the V and J calls and clone size are those reported in that table. The repertoire holds approximately 25,000 clones, with 72% as singletons. Per germline, CDR1 SGHNT and CDR2 YYREEE (reference sequence). The CDR3 contains 13 residues. The V end was cut by 1 base, the J end by 5 bases, with 9 bases between. The TCR was taken from a woman aged 80 or over with acute or convalescent COVID-19. The chain joins TRBV5-4 to TRBJ2-5; possibly TRBD2 for D (6 bases). Sequencing input: peripheral blood. The CDR3 DNA is TGTGCCAGCAGCTTGAGCGGGCTTGAGACCCAGTACTTC. Its protein is CASSLSGLETQYF.